This T cell receptor (beta chain) was captured by sequencing in a study of T cell responses to AZD1222 COVID-19 vaccine. Points from the study as a whole: After the peak T cell response, and only then, were repertoires sampled.

Germline V gene data show CDR1 as SGHTS and CDR2 as YDEGEE. The V and J ends lost 4 bases and 0 bases respectively, with 8 bases between them. The CDR3 has 14 amino acids. The assay was immunoSEQ multiplex PCR, and TCRdb's table has in-frame clones only and misses some. The data show 90,000 to 150,000 clones, about 90% seen once. Remarks on this clone: Its antigen is not identified.

This clonotype was obtained from an adult who received the AZD1222 COVID-19 vaccine. Specimen: peripheral blood, collected 28 days after the second AZD1222 dose. The V and J genes are TRBV5-8 and TRBJ1-3; unclear D gene. The CDR3 loop reads CASSPGSSGNTIYF. For the CDR3, the DNA is TGTGCCAGCAGCCCGGGAAGCTCTGGAAACACCATATATTTT.